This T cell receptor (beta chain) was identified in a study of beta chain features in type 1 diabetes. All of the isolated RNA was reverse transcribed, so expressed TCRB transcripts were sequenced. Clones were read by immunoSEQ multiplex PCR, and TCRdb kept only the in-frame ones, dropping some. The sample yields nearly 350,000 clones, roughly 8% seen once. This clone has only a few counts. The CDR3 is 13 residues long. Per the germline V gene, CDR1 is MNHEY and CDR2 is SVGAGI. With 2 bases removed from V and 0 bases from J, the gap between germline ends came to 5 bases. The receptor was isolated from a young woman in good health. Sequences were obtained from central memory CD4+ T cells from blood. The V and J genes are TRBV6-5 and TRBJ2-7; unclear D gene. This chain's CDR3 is CASSYEGSYEQYF. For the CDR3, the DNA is TGTGCCAGCAGTTACGAAGGCTCCTACGAGCAGTACTTC.